Each of the 4 T cell receptor beta chains below was sequenced from the same sample in a study of CD8 T cells in ankylosing spondylitis (dated by TCRdb to 2016 to 2017). Overall study outcomes, separate from this receptor: A TCR beta motif of 8 or 9 highly homologous amino acid variants appeared characteristic of blood from ankylosing spondylitis patients.

Library preparation used 5' RACE. Instrument on record: Illumina HiSeq 2500. TCRdb took the public reads, trimmed them with fastp at Q25, ran MiXCR for clone calling and kept in-frame beta chains. Every CDR3 protein is listed once, alongside the most common genes and DNA of its rows. Across this sample there are 750,000 to 850,000 distinct CDR3 sequences, with over 9.5% seen only once. In total, the top ten clones hold 0.45% to 0.6% of the sample. These receptors have no identified antigens. Sequencing was done on a sample of blood, either unsorted or a sorted T cell fraction (not recorded which). The receptors were gathered from a male donor with ankylosing spondylitis.

The CDR3 here is CASSQDPPRGGLETQYF. As DNA, the CDR3 is TGCGCCAGCAGCCAAGATCCCCCCCGCGGGGGGTTGGAGACCCAGTACTTC. The chain couples TRBV4-1 to TRBJ2-5; the match to TRBD2 covers 8 bases. The CDR3 has 17 residues. Germline V gene data show CDR1 as MGHRA and CDR2 as YSYEKL. J was trimmed by 5 bases and V by 0 bases; bases with no gene match: 11.

The rearrangement uses TRBV11-2 and TRBJ2-1, with 13 bases fitting TRBD2. The germline gives CDR1 SGHAT, CDR2 FQNNGV. V dropped 5 bases and J dropped 6; count of bases not matched to a gene: 7. The CDR3 contains 16 residues. Here the CDR3 DNA reads TGTGCCAGCAGCACCCTACTAGCGGGAGGGTCCAATGAGCAGTTCTTC. Translated: CASSTLLAGGSNEQFF. Supplemented by reference TRBV11-2 and TRBJ2-1, the full variable domain reads EAGVAQSPRYKIIEKRQSVAFWCNPISGHATLYWYQQILGQGPKLLIQFQNNGVVDDSQLPKDRFSAERLKGVDSTLKIQPAKLEDSAVYLCASSTLLAGGSNEQFFGPGTRLTVL.

J is TRBJ1-5 and V is TRBV15, with D possibly matching TRBD1 (5 bases). CDR1 is LNHNV, CDR2 YYDKDF, per germline (reference sequence). Trimming stripped 0 bases from V and 6 bases from J, with 12 bases between. The CDR3 loop spans 15 amino acids. The CDR3 DNA reads TGTGCCACCAGCAGAGATAGAGGGGAAGCTCAGCCCCAGCATTTT. It yields the protein CATSRDRGEAQPQHF.

This clonotype occurred a few times. The chain combines TRBV20-1 with TRBJ2-1, with D maybe TRBD2 (6 bases). Germline-derived CDR1 and CDR2 are DFQATT and SNEGSKA (reference sequence). This CDR3 has 15 amino acids. V lost 6 bases, J lost 6 bases, and 21 bases lay in between. The CDR3 region is CSATSGLSAGNEQFF. The CDR3 region has the DNA TGCAGTGCCACCTCGGGACTTTCCGCCGGCAATGAGCAGTTCTTC.